This TCR beta chain was recorded in a study of T cells in Graves' hyperthyroidism and ophthalmopathy. This clonotype came up many times. In patients aged 18 to 65, hyperthyroidism was newly diagnosed, with duration under 2 months. This blood was taken when hyperthyroidism was first diagnosed, before any ophthalmopathy symptoms existed. Source material for PBMCs was 10 ml fresh peripheral blood. V dropped 6 bases and J dropped 2 bases, with 13 bases sitting between them. Germline V lookup: CDR1 LGHDT, CDR2 YNNKEL (reference sequence). The CDR3 loop spans 14 amino acids. The TCR beta CDR3 regions underwent amplification using RNA transcripts as the source. TCR CDR3 regions were first amplified by RT-PCR with HTBI primers. One entry per CDR3 protein, called by TCRdb with MiXCR from the multiplex PCR reads. The profile shows about 290,000 distinct CDR3 sequences, roughly 14% of them singletons.

This chain connects TRBV3-1 to TRBJ2-5, with D possibly being TRBD1 (5 bases). This clonotype was obtained from a woman aged 25 to 39 with Graves' hyperthyroidism that later progressed to Graves' ophthalmopathy. The material sequenced was blood. The DNA of the CDR3 is TGTGCCAGCAGGCCGGTTGGGGCACAAGAGACCCAGTACTTC. Translation gives CASRPVGAQETQYF.